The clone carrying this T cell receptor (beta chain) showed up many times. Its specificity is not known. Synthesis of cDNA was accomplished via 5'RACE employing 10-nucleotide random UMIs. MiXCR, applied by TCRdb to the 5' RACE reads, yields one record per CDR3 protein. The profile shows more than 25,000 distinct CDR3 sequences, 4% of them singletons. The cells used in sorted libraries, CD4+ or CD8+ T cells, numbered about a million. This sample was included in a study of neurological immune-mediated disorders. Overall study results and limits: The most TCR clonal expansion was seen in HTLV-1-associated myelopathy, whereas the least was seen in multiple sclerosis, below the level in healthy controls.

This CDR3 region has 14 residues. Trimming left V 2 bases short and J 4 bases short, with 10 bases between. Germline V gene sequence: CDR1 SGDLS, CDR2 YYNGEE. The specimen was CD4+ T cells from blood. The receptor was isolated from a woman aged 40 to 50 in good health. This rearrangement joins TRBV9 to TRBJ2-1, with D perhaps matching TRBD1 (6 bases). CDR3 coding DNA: TGTGCCAGCAGCGTGGCAGGGGCTTACAATGAGCAGTTCTTC. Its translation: CASSVAGAYNEQFF.